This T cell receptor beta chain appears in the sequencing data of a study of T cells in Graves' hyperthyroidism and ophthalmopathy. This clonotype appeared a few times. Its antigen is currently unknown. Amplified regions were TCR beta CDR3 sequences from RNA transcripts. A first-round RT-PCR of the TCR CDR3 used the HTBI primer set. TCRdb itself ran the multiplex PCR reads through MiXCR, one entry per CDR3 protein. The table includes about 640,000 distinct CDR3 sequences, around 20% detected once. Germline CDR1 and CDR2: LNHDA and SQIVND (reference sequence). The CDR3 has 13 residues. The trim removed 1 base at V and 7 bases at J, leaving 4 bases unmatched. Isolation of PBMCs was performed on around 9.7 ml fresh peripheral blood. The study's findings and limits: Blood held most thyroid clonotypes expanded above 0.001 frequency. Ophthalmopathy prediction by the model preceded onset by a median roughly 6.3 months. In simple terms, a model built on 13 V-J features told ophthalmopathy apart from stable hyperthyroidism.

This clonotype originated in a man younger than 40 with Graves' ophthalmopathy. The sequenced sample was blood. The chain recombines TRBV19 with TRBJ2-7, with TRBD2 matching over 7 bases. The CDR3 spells CASSIGASGEQYF. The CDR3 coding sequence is TGTGCCAGTAGTATAGGGGCTAGCGGAGAGCAGTACTTC.